Shown below are 5 T cell receptor beta chains from a single sample sequenced in a study of blood T cells in healthy people across ages. Through a sample-barcoded 5' primer and a J-beta primer mix, a second PCR was run for about 7 to 12 cycles. TCRdb re-analysed the 5' RACE reads in MiXCR, keeping a single row per CDR3 protein. The data show approximately 700,000 distinct CDR3 sequences, with 32% seen just once and approximately 15% held by the top ten. Sequences were obtained from blood. The origin of the receptors is a woman at least 80 years old in good health.

This rearrangement joins TRBV20-1 to TRBJ2-1; D is tentatively TRBD1 or TRBD2 (5 bases each). The CDR3 length is 14 residues. Germline loops: CDR1 DFQATT, CDR2 SNEGSKA (reference sequence). With 5 bases removed from V and 0 bases from J, the gap between germline ends came to 11 bases. The CDR3 region is CSALGGSSYNEQFF. CDR3 DNA sequence: TGCAGTGCTCTTGGGGGAAGCTCCTACAATGAGCAGTTCTTC.

V is TRBV30 and J is TRBJ1-2, with no clear D. Germline CDR1 and CDR2: GTSNPN and SVGIG (reference sequence). The CDR3 loop spans 11 amino acids. The V and J ends lost 7 bases and 3 bases respectively, with 9 bases between them. This chain's CDR3 is CASHGDYGYTF. As DNA, the CDR3 is TGTGCCTCCCACGGAGACTATGGCTACACCTTC.

This clonotype was recorded once. This rearrangement joins TRBV7-2 to TRBJ2-1; 11 bases are a match to TRBD2. From germline, CDR1 is SGHTA and CDR2 FQGNSA. J was trimmed by 15 bases and V by 4 bases; bases with no gene match: 8. This CDR3 has 13 residues. The CDR3 coding sequence is TGTGCCAGCAGCTGGAACAGACTAGCGGGAATGTTCTTC. Protein product: CASSWNRLAGMFF.

Regarding this clonotype: A much larger clone sits a single nucleotide away, making a read error possible. The genes are TRBV5-1 and TRBJ2-2; the D gene is possibly TRBD2 (6 bases). Looked up from germline, CDR1 is SGHRS and CDR2 is YFSETQ. This CDR3 is 16 amino acids long. The CDR3 protein is CASSLEGGRNTGERFF. The CDR3 region has the DNA TGCGCCAGCAGCTTGGAAGGAGGGAGGAACACCGGGGAGCGGTTTTTT.

This clonotype was observed many times. The V gene is TRBV28, the J gene TRBJ2-5; 11 nucleotides match TRBD2. From germline, CDR1 is MDHEN and CDR2 SYDVKM. CDR3 length equals 14 residues. Unmatched junction bases numbered 1, after V lost 2 bases and J lost 5 bases. The CDR3 loop reads CASSLRTSGETQYF. The CDR3 coding sequence is TGTGCCAGCAGTTTAAGGACTAGCGGGGAGACCCAGTACTTC.